This T cell receptor beta chain was recorded in a study of blood T cell repertoires in COVID-19. This CDR3 comprises 14 residues. V was clipped by 6 bases and J by 8 bases; unmatched bases: 7. Germline values: CDR1 ENHRY, CDR2 SYGVKD. Some clones are missing from TCRdb's copy, which holds only in-frame ones; the method was immunoSEQ multiplex PCR. The sample lists nearly 70,000 clones, 70% to 90% seen once, with roughly 3.6% in the top ten. The receptor was derived from a woman aged 45-60 years with COVID-19, enrolled during active disease. The rearrangement links TRBV10-3 to TRBJ1-4, with TRBD1 matching over 9 bases. Sequenced sample: peripheral blood. CDR3: CAISSGTGREKLFF. Here the CDR3 DNA reads TGTGCCATCAGCTCCGGGACAGGGAGGGAAAAACTGTTTTTT.